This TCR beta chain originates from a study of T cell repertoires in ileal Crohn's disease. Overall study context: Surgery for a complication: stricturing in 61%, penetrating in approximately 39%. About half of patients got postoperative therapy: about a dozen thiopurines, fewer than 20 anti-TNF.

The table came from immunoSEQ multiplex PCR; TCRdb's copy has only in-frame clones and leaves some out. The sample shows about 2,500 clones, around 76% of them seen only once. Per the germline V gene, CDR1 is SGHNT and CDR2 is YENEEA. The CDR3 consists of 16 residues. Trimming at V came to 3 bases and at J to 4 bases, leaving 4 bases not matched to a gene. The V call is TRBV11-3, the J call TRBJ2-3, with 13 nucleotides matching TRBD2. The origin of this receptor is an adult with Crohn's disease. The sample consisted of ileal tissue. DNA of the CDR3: TGTGCCAGCAGCTTTGCCGGGACTAGCGGGGCAGATACGCAGTATTTT. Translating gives CASSFAGTSGADTQYF.